These 30 T cell receptor beta chains were sequenced from one sample in a study of beta chain features in type 1 diabetes. The entirety of the isolated RNA underwent reverse transcription, so expressed TCRB transcripts were sequenced. Measured with immunoSEQ multiplex PCR; TCRdb has only the in-frame clones, and not every one. The sample lists around 180,000 clones, roughly an eighth occurring once. Sequencing was carried out using central memory CD4+ T cells from blood. The receptors come from a woman under 30 in good health.

The table lists this clone with a few counts. Different DNA sequences within this sample yield the same CDR3. The V call is TRBV28, the J call TRBJ1-2, with no clear D. This CDR3 is 11 amino acids long. Germline CDR1 is MDHEN and CDR2 is SYDVKM. The V gene lost 4 bases and the J gene lost 4 bases, with 4 bases spanning the gap. The DNA of the CDR3 is TGTGCCAGCAGTTCCCGCTATGGCTACACCTTC. Translating gives CASSSRYGYTF.

This clone was observed a handful of times. The chain employs TRBV2 and TRBJ1-5; no clear D gene. V gave up 7 bases and J gave up 1 base, with 14 bases separating them. The V gene's germline CDR1 is SNHLY and CDR2 FYNNEI. The CDR3 length is 15 residues. In nucleotides, the CDR3 is TGTGCCAGCAAGGATGAGGGTCCGAGCAATCAGCCCCAGCATTTT. It encodes CASKDEGPSNQPQHF.

The chain recombines TRBV7-2 with TRBJ1-2; possible D gene TRBD1, 5 bases. V was cut by 3 bases and J by 1 base, with 6 bases left in between. Germline V lookup: CDR1 SGHTA, CDR2 FQGNSA. The length of the CDR3 is 13 residues. The CDR3 reads CASSFQGNYGYTF. CDR3 nucleotides: TGTGCCAGCAGCTTCCAGGGTAACTATGGCTACACCTTC. The whole variable domain, filled in from reference TRBV7-2 and TRBJ1-2, reads GAGVSQSPSNKVTEKGKDVELRCDPISGHTALYWYRQSLGQGLEFLIYFQGNSAPDKSGLPSDRFSAERTGGSVSTLTIQRTQQEDSAVYLCASSFQGNYGYTFGSGTRLTVV.

The chain is built from TRBV30 and TRBJ1-5; no definite D call. This CDR3 comprises 13 residues. V was pared by 0 bases and J by 4 bases, with 7 bases between. The germline V gene encodes CDR1 GTSNPN and CDR2 SVGIG (reference sequence). The CDR3 is CAWSVQDNQPQHF. The CDR3 nucleotides read TGTGCCTGGAGTGTTCAGGATAATCAGCCCCAGCATTTT. The whole variable domain, remainder taken from reference TRBV30 and TRBJ1-5, is SQTIHQWPATLVQPVGSPLSLECTVEGTSNPNLYWYRQAAGRGLQLLFYSVGIGQISSEVPQNLSASRPQDRQFILSSKKLLLSDSGFYLCAWSVQDNQPQHFGDGTRLSIL.

The chain carries TRBV9 and TRBJ2-7, with TRBD2 identical over 11 bases. Germline lookup yields CDR1 SGDLS and CDR2 YYNGEE. The CDR3 is 14 residues long. Losses at the gene ends were 4 bases for V and 4 bases for J; bases not matched to a gene: 4. DNA for the CDR3: TGTGCCAGCAGCTTAGCGGGAGGGACGTACGAGCAGTACTTC. Translation gives CASSLAGGTYEQYF.

This clone was detected a few times. The CDR3: CASSQGTGREQYF. In nucleotides, the CDR3 is TGTGCCAGCAGCCAAGGAACGGGTCGCGAGCAGTACTTC. J is TRBJ2-7 and V is TRBV14; the D is unclear. Looked up from germline, CDR1 is SGHDN and CDR2 is FVKESK. This CDR3 has 13 amino acids. Trimming pared 1 base from V and 6 bases from J, leaving 10 bases between.

The CDR3 coding sequence is TGTGCCAGCAGCCAATTTTTAGGGGCGACCTACGAGCAGTACTTC. This encodes CASSQFLGATYEQYF. V and J are TRBV28 and TRBJ2-7, with TRBD1 as a possible D gene (5 bases). In germline, CDR1 is MDHEN, CDR2 SYDVKM. The CDR3 is 15 amino acids. With 6 bases removed from V and 2 bases from J, the gap between germline ends came to 17 bases.

This chain links TRBV9 with TRBJ2-3; possible D gene TRBD2, 6 bases. Germline CDR1 and CDR2: SGDLS and YYNGEE. The CDR3 totals 15 residues. Deletions cut 4 bases from V and 6 bases from J, with 18 bases between. The CDR3 spells CASSTLGGGLDTQYF. The CDR3 DNA sequence: TGTGCCAGCAGCACCCTGGGAGGTGGTCTGGATACGCAGTATTTT.

In its sample, this clone was seen a few times. CDR3 in amino acids: CASTIQGTDTQYF. The DNA of the CDR3 is TGTGCCAGCACCATACAGGGCACAGATACGCAGTATTTT. The J gene is TRBJ2-3, the V gene TRBV5-4; D possibly corresponds to TRBD1 (5 bases). Trimming pared 6 bases from V and 1 base from J, leaving 9 bases between. Germline CDR1 reads SGHNT; CDR2 reads YYREEE (reference sequence). The CDR3 consists of 13 residues.

V gene TRBV6-6 combines with J gene TRBJ1-5; D is ambiguous. Germline lookup yields CDR1 MNHNY and CDR2 SVGAGI (reference sequence). V lost 6 bases and J lost 5, with 20 bases in between. The CDR3 covers 16 residues. The CDR3 is CASRTPSGSPYQPQHF. The CDR3 DNA sequence: TGTGCCAGCAGGACTCCCTCCGGGTCTCCCTATCAGCCCCAGCATTTT.

This clone was counted a few times. This rearrangement joins TRBV4-3 to TRBJ2-6; 11 bases fit TRBD1. The trim removed 4 bases at V and 0 bases at J, leaving 11 bases unmatched. The length of the CDR3 is 20 residues. In germline, CDR1 is LGHNA, CDR2 YSLEER. Here the CDR3 reads CASSRQWDRGTTSGANVLTF. The CDR3 bases are TGCGCCAGCAGCCGACAGTGGGACAGGGGGACTACCTCTGGGGCCAACGTCCTGACTTTC.

This clone appeared once. The chain combines TRBV11-1 with TRBJ2-1; 12 bases match TRBD2. Germline loops: CDR1 SGHAT, CDR2 FQDESV (reference sequence). The V and J ends lost 6 bases and 10 bases, in that order; junction bases with no gene match: 10. The CDR3 spans 15 residues. CDR3 coding DNA: TGTGCCAGCAGACCGACTAGCGGGAGTGGAAGGGAGCAGTTCTTC. Protein: CASRPTSGSGREQFF.

V is TRBV7-9 and J is TRBJ2-5; 7 positions agree with TRBD2. CDR3 size: 15 residues. Per germline, CDR1 SEHNR and CDR2 FQNEAQ (reference sequence). V gave up 3 bases and J gave up 5 bases; unmatched junction bases: 9. In DNA, the CDR3 is TGTGCCAGCAGCTTGGGTAGCGGGTTAATTGAGACCCAGTACTTC. It specifies CASSLGSGLIETQYF.

The chain combines TRBV7-8 with TRBJ2-2; 11 bases are shared with TRBD1. This CDR3 contains 16 residues. Germline trimming cut 5 bases from V and 6 bases from J; bases unmatched to any gene: 8. CDR1 is SGHVS, CDR2 FQNEAQ, per germline. Written as DNA, the CDR3 is TGTGCCAGCAGCGCAAAGGACAGGGGGCGCTCCGGGGAGCTGTTTTTT. Its translation is CASSAKDRGRSGELFF.

The V call is TRBV9, the J call TRBJ2-5; TRBD2 matches 11 bases. The germline V gene encodes CDR1 SGDLS and CDR2 YYNGEE. V dropped 4 bases and J dropped 4; count of bases not matched to a gene: 9. The CDR3 totals 16 residues. The CDR3 is CASSLSPGTSGETQYF. In DNA, the CDR3 is TGTGCCAGCAGCCTAAGTCCCGGGACTAGCGGAGAGACCCAGTACTTC.

The chain uses TRBV19 and TRBJ2-1; unclear D gene. The CDR3 spans 15 residues. Germline V gene data show CDR1 as LNHDA and CDR2 as SQIVND (reference sequence). The V and J ends lost 5 bases and 7 bases respectively, with 18 bases between them. CDR3 coding DNA: TGTGCCAGTAGTCTCCCTCGTCGTCTCGGTAATGAGCAGTTCTTC. Translated, it gives CASSLPRRLGNEQFF.

With regard to this clone: The same CDR3 also results from other DNA sequences found in this sample. This rearrangement joins TRBV28 to TRBJ1-2; D remains unclear. The V end lost 3 bases, the J end lost 1 base, and 3 bases lay between the germline ends. The V gene's germline CDR1 is MDHEN and CDR2 SYDVKM. The CDR3 runs 12 residues. The DNA of the CDR3 is TGTGCCAGCAGTTTGAGTAACTATGGCTACACCTTC. Translation: CASSLSNYGYTF.

This clone was counted between two and nine times. The rearrangement uses TRBV5-4 and TRBJ1-1; 11 nucleotides agree with TRBD1. Trimming at V came to 6 bases and at J to 5 bases, leaving 15 bases not matched to a gene. Germline V gene sequence: CDR1 SGHNT, CDR2 YYREEE (reference sequence). CDR3 size: 17 residues. The CDR3 sequence is CASKPRTGGARGTEAFF. The DNA of the CDR3 is TGTGCCAGCAAACCTCGGACAGGGGGCGCGAGGGGTACTGAAGCTTTCTTT.

This rearrangement joins TRBV29-1 to TRBJ2-4; D ambiguous. CDR3 length equals 15 residues. The germline CDR1 and CDR2 sequences are SQVTM and ANQGSEA. Trimming shortened V by 6 bases and J by 1 base, and 16 bases separated the two germline ends. The CDR3 DNA sequence: TGCAGCGTCGCCCCGGGTGTATCGGCCAAAAACATTCAGTACTTC. Residues: CSVAPGVSAKNIQYF. Full variable domain (rest looked up from reference TRBV29-1 and TRBJ2-4): SAVISQKPSRDICQRGTSLTIQCQVDSQVTMMFWYRQQPGQSLTLIATANQGSEATYESGFVIDKFPISRPNLTFSTLTVSNMSPEDSSIYLCSVAPGVSAKNIQYFGAGTRLSVL.

V and J are TRBV28 and TRBJ2-5; D perhaps matches TRBD2 (6 bases). Deletions cut 2 bases from V and 1 base from J, with 14 bases between. The CDR3 loop spans 16 amino acids. Germline V gene sequence: CDR1 MDHEN, CDR2 SYDVKM. The DNA of the CDR3 is TGTGCCAGCAGTTTAAACAGTGCGGGGTTCCAAGAGACCCAGTACTTC. It translates to CASSLNSAGFQETQYF.

This clone has a handful of counts. The CDR3 reads CASSQVLAGLRNEQFF. For the CDR3, the DNA is TGTGCCAGCAGCCAAGTTCTAGCGGGACTTAGGAATGAGCAGTTCTTC. This chain links TRBV9 with TRBJ2-1; the match to TRBD2 covers 9 bases. Germline values: CDR1 SGDLS, CDR2 YYNGEE. V lost 4 bases and J lost 7; bases outside the gene matches: 12. The CDR3 is 16 residues long.

The gene calls are TRBV25-1 and TRBJ2-7; 11 bases agree with TRBD1. Germline CDR1 and CDR2: MGHDK and SYGVNS. Unmatched junction bases numbered 3, after V lost 4 bases and J lost 4 bases. This CDR3 contains 14 residues. The CDR3 loop is CASSGTGGGYEQYF. The CDR3 DNA sequence: TGTGCCAGCAGTGGGACAGGGGGCGGATACGAGCAGTACTTC.

This clone was seen repeatedly, ten times or more. The chain carries TRBV30 and TRBJ2-2; no firm D call. The CDR3 consists of 12 residues. In germline, CDR1 is GTSNPN, CDR2 SVGIG (reference sequence). Trimming took 4 bases from V and 6 from J, leaving 9 bases between them. This CDR3 is CAWTKLPGELFF. The CDR3 region has the DNA TGTGCCTGGACCAAGCTGCCCGGGGAGCTGTTTTTT.

This clone was seen many times. The chain employs TRBV6-6 and TRBJ1-5; D gene ambiguous. CDR3 length: 13 amino acids. The ends were cut back, 6 bases at V and 0 bases at J, with 6 bases in the middle. CDR1 is MNHNY, CDR2 SVGAGI, per germline (reference sequence). Written as DNA, the CDR3 is TGTGCCAGCAGACTTGATAGCAATCAGCCCCAGCATTTT. It codes for CASRLDSNQPQHF.

This clone was found a few times. The gene calls are TRBV2 and TRBJ2-5; TRBD1 agrees at 7 bases. The V gene's germline CDR1 is SNHLY and CDR2 FYNNEI. The CDR3 totals 14 residues. With 5 bases clipped from V and 4 bases from J, the junction kept 7 bases outside the gene matches. The DNA for the CDR3 is TGTGCCAGCAGTTACAGGGGTGGAGGAGAGACCCAGTACTTC. Translating it yields CASSYRGGGETQYF.

This clone was seen a handful of times. J is TRBJ2-1 and V is TRBV6-6; 10 bases agree with TRBD2. Trimming at V came to 9 bases and at J to 6 bases, leaving 5 bases not matched to a gene. Looked up from germline, CDR1 is MNHNY and CDR2 is SVGAGI (reference sequence). The CDR3 spans 13 residues. DNA of the CDR3: TGTGCCAGTGCCGGGACTAGCGTCAATGAGCAGTTCTTC. Residues: CASAGTSVNEQFF.

The rearrangement links TRBV18 to TRBJ1-5; D is undetermined. Germline V CDR1 and CDR2: KGHSH, LQKENI. The CDR3 runs to 14 residues. V shed 3 bases and J shed 4 bases, with 10 bases lying between them. DNA for the CDR3: TGTGCCAGCTCACCTGGGCAGCAGAATCAGCCCCAGCATTTT. Translated, it gives CASSPGQQNQPQHF.

The chain recombines TRBV7-2 with TRBJ1-5, with TRBD1 identical over 8 bases. This CDR3 has 14 amino acids. Looked up from germline, CDR1 is SGHTA and CDR2 is FQGNSA. Trimming at V came to 5 bases and at J to 7 bases, leaving 7 bases not matched to a gene. The CDR3 spells CASSPGTGSQPQHF. The CDR3 nucleotides are TGTGCCAGCAGCCCTGGGACAGGCAGCCAGCCCCAGCATTTT.

This clone turned up a few times. This chain links TRBV7-9 with TRBJ1-3, with 7 bases aligning to TRBD1. Germline assignment: CDR1 SEHNR and CDR2 FQNEAQ (reference sequence). Unmatched junction bases numbered 9, after V lost 4 bases and J lost 0 bases. This CDR3 has 17 residues. The DNA of the CDR3 is TGTGCCAGCAGCTCCCTTACGACAGGGATCTCTGGAAACACCATATATTTT. Amino acids: CASSSLTTGISGNTIYF. Filled out from reference TRBV7-9 and TRBJ1-3, the complete variable domain reads DTGVSQNPRHKITKRGQNVTFRCDPISEHNRLYWYRQTLGQGPEFLTYFQNEAQLEKSRLLSDRFSAERPKGSFSTLEIQRTEQGDSAMYLCASSSLTTGISGNTIYFGEGSWLTVV.

Concerning this clone: Other DNA sequences in the sample encode the same CDR3. CDR3 in DNA: TGCGCCAGCAGCTTGCGCCAGGGGCCCTACGAGCAGTACTTC. Translated, it gives CASSLRQGPYEQYF. The chain carries TRBV5-1 and TRBJ2-7, with D possibly being TRBD1 (6 bases). This CDR3 spans 14 amino acids. CDR1 is SGHRS, CDR2 YFSETQ, per germline. Trimming took off 1 base at V and 2 bases at J, with 10 bases between the two ends.